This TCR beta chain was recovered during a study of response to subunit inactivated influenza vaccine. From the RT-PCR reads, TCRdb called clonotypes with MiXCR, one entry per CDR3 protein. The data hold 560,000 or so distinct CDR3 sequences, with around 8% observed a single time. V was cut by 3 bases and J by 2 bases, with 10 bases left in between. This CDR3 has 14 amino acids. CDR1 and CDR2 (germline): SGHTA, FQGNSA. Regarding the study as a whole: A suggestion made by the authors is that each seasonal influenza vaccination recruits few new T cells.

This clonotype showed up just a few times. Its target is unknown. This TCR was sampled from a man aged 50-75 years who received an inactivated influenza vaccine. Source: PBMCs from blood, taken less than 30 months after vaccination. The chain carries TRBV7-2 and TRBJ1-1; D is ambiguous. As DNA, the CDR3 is TGTGCCAGCAGCTTCTCCAGAAGAAACACTGAAGCTTTCTTT. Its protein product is CASSFSRRNTEAFF.